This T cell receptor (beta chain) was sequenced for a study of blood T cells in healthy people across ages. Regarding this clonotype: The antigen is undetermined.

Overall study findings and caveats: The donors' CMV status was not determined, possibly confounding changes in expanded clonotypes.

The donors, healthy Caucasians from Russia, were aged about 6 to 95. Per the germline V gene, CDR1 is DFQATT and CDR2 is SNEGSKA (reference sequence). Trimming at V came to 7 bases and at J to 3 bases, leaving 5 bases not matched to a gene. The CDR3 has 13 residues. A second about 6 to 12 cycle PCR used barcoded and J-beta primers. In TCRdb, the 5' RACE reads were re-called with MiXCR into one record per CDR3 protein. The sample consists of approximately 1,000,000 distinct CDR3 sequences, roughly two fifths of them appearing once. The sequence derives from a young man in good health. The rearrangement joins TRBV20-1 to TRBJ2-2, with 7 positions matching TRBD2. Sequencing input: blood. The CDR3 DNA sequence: TGCAGTGGCAAAGGGAGGGACACCGGGGAGCTGTTTTTT. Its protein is CSGKGRDTGELFF.